This T cell receptor (beta chain) comes out of a study of PD-L1 blockade in urothelial cancer. Study details: Patients' atezolizumab regimen, 1,200 mg intravenously every 3 weeks, began around 2014. Blood analyses occurred 3 weeks (second dose) and 6 weeks post treatment start. The study recovered a median of roughly 150,000 T cells per blood sample.

The CDR3 loop spans 14 amino acids. The V gene's germline CDR1 is LNHDA and CDR2 SQIVND (reference sequence). The J segment lost 6 bases and the V segment lost 8 bases, leaving 11 bases of the junction unmatched. The assay was immunoSEQ multiplex PCR, and TCRdb's table has in-frame clones only and misses some. The table records roughly 95,000 clones, over 75% of them present only once. Study findings and constraints: Where pretreatment blood TCR clonality fell below the median, better survival was predicted.

With respect to this clone: Its antigen is unidentified.

Time point: pretreatment peripheral blood. The chain employs TRBV19 and TRBJ1-2; the match to TRBD1 covers 8 bases. This sample comprised PBMCs, obtained around atezolizumab (anti-PD-L1) treatment. The clonotype was recovered from a man aged 55-75 years with urothelial cancer. The CDR3 reads CASHRQGRSDGYTF. The CDR3 region has the DNA TGTGCCAGTCACCGACAGGGGAGGTCGGATGGCTACACCTTC.